This TCR beta chain was recovered during a study of control samples from healthy donors and cancer patients. V gave up 5 bases and J gave up 0 bases, with 7 bases separating them. This CDR3 is 13 amino acids long. Germline CDR1 and CDR2: SEHNR and FQNEAQ (reference sequence). Method: immunoSEQ multiplex PCR; TCRdb's copy keeps in-frame clones and lacks some. The table records about 160,000 clones, 92% of them present only once. This TCR was recovered from a young woman in good health. Sequencing was performed on blood. This sequence joins TRBV7-9 and TRBJ2-5; D not resolved. CDR3 bases: TGTGCCAGCAGCCCCCGGGACCAAGAGACCCAGTACTTC. This translates into CASSPRDQETQYF.